What follows describes a single T cell receptor beta chain. Its antigen is not known. V was trimmed by 3 bases and J by 0 bases, leaving 5 bases between them. Germline V gene data show CDR1 as SQVTM and CDR2 as ANQGSEA. CDR3 size: 12 residues. This entry is derived from a study of CD8+ T cells in alopecia areata. Study-wide background: Treated individuals took tofacitinib by mouth, 5 to 10 mg twice daily.

Study-level results: Many expanded lesional clones remained in scalp and blood on tofacitinib. Tofacitinib significantly reduced both scalp clonality and expanded CD8+ clones among the top 100. Elevated clonality characterized lesional scalp relative to normal scalp, particularly in alopecia totalis/universalis.

After isolation, RNA underwent reverse transcription to generate cDNA as the sequencing template. Produced via immunoSEQ multiplex PCR; TCRdb's table is partial and in-frame only. The sample consists of fewer than 250,000 clones, 50% to 60% of them appearing once. The treatment: oral pan-JAK inhibitor, 5-10 mg twice daily. Source: CD4+ T cells sorted from blood, taken at week 4, from a patient treated with tofacitinib. The receptor comes from a human donor with alopecia areata. The gene calls are TRBV29-1 and TRBJ1-1; unclear D gene. CDR3 sequence: CSVELMNTEAFF. The CDR3 nucleotides are TGCAGCGTTGAGCTCATGAACACTGAAGCTTTCTTT.